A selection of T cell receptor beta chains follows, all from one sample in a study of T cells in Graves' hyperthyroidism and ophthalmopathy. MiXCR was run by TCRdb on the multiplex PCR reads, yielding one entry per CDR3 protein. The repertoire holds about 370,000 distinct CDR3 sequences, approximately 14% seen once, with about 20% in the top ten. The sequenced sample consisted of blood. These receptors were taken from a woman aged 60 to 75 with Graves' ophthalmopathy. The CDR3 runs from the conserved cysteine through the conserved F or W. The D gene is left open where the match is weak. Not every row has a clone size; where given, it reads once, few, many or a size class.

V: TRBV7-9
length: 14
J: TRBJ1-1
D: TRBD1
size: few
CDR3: CASSSDRVWTEAFF
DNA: TGTGCCAGCAGCTCAGACAGGGTTTGGACTGAAGCTTTCTTT

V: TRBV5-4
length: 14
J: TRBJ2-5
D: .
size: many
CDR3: CASSLRQSQETQYF
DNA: TGTGCCAGCAGCTTAAGGCAATCCCAAGAGACCCAGTACTTC

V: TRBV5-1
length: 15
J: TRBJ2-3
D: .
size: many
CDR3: CASSLERYEGDTQYF
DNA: TGCGCCAGCAGCTTGGAGAGATACGAGGGAGATACGCAGTATTTT

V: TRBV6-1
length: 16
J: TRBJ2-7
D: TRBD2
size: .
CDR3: CASREAPAGAPYEQYF
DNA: TGTGCCAGCAGAGAAGCCCCAGCGGGAGCCCCCTACGAGCAGTACTTC

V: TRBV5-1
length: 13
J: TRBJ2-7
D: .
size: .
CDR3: CASSLAEGGEQYF
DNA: TGCGCCAGCAGCTTGGCCGAGGGGGGAGAGCAGTACTTC

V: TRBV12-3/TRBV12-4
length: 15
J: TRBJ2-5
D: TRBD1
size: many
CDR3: CASSLNRGRIETQYF
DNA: TGTGCCAGCAGTCTGAACAGGGGGCGAATTGAGACCCAGTACTTC

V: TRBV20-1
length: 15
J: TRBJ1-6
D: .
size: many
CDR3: CSARDGGTALSPLHF
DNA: TGCAGTGCTAGAGATGGGGGAACTGCGCTTTCACCCCTCCACTTT

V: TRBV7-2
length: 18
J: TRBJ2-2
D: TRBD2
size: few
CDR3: CASSPREGSSGSSGELFF
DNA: TGTGCCAGCAGCCCCCGGGAGGGGTCTAGCGGGAGTTCCGGGGAGCTGTTTTTT

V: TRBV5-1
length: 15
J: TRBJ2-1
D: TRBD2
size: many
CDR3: CASSVTSGRKDEQFF
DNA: TGCGCCAGCAGCGTGACTAGCGGGAGAAAGGATGAGCAGTTCTTC

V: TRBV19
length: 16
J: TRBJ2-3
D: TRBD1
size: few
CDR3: CASSTSGQGYTDTQYF
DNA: TGTGCCAGTAGTACCTCGGGACAGGGATACACAGATACGCAGTATTTT

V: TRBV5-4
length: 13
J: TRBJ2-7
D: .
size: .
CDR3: CASRKGSEYEQYF
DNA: TGTGCCAGCAGGAAGGGTAGCGAGTACGAGCAGTACTTC

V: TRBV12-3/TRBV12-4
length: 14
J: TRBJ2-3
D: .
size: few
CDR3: CASSLWGKGDTQYF
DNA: TGTGCCAGCAGTTTATGGGGGAAGGGAGATACGCAGTATTTT

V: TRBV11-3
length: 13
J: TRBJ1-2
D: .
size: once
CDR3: CASSWGQSYGYTF
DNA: TGTGCCAGCAGCTGGGGTCAAAGCTATGGCTACACCTTC

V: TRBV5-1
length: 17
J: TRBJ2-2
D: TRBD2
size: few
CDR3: CASSGQTSGANTGELFF
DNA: TGCGCCAGCAGCGGCCAGACTAGCGGGGCGAACACCGGGGAGCTGTTTTTT

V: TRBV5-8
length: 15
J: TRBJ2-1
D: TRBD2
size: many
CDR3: CASSHPGLDYNEQFF
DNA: TGTGCCAGCAGCCACCCGGGACTAGACTACAATGAGCAGTTCTTC

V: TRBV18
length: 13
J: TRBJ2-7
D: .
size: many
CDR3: CASSLVKTYEQYF
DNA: TGTGCCAGCTCACTTGTGAAAACCTACGAGCAGTACTTC

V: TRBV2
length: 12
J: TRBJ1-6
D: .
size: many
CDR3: CASKTGGSPLHF
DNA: TGTGCCAGCAAGACAGGAGGGTCACCCCTCCACTTT

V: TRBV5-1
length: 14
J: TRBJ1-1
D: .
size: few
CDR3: CASSLVGGGDEAFF
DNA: TGCGCCAGCAGCTTGGTGGGGGGTGGCGACGAAGCTTTCTTT

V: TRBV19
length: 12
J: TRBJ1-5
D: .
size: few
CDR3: CASSMSVRPQHF
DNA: TGTGCCAGTAGTATGTCGGTCCGACCCCAGCATTTT

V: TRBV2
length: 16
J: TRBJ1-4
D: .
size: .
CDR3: CASTLNGPRVGEKLFF
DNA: TGTGCCAGCACCCTGAATGGCCCCAGAGTCGGTGAAAAACTGTTTTTT

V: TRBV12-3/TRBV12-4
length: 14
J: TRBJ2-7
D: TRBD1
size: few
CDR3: CASSPGQGGSEQYF
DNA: TGTGCCAGCAGTCCGGGACAGGGCGGGAGCGAGCAGTACTTC

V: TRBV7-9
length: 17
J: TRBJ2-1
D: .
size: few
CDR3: CASSLALTSQGYNEQFF
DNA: TGTGCCAGCAGCTTAGCGCTGACCTCTCAGGGCTACAATGAGCAGTTCTTC

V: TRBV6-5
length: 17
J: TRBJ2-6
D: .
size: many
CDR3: CASSYSLRESGANVLTF
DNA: TGTGCCAGCAGTTACTCGTTGCGAGAGTCCGGGGCCAACGTCCTGACTTTC

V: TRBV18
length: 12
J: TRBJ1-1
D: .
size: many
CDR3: CASSPRAGDAFF
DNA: TGTGCCAGCTCACCACGGGCAGGGGATGCTTTCTTT

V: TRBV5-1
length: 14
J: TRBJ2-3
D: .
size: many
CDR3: CASSLRQPRDTQYF
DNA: TGCGCCAGCAGCTTGAGGCAGCCTCGGGATACGCAGTATTTT

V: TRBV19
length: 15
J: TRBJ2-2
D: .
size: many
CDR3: CASSYRVANTGELFF
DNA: TGTGCCAGTAGCTACAGGGTCGCGAACACCGGGGAGCTGTTTTTT

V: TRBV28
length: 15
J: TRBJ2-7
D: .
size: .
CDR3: CASSFRGPPPYEQYF
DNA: TGTGCCAGCAGTTTTCGGGGCCCCCCCCCTTACGAGCAGTACTTC

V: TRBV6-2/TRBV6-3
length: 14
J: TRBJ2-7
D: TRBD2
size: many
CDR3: CASTGTSPPYEQYF
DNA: TGTGCCAGCACCGGGACTAGCCCTCCCTACGAGCAGTACTTC

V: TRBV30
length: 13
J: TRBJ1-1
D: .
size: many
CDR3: CAPDLGRITEAFF
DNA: TGTGCTCCGGACCTAGGGCGGATAACTGAAGCTTTCTTT

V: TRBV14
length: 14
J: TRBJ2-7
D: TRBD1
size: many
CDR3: CASSRGGTGFEQYF
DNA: TGTGCCAGCAGCCGAGGGGGCACAGGGTTCGAGCAGTACTTC

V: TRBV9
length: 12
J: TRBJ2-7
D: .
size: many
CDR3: CASSETDYEQYF
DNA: TGTGCCAGCAGCGAAACTGACTACGAGCAGTACTTC

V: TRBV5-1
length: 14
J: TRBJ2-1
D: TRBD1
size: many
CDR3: CASNSGQGSNEQFF
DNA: TGCGCCAGCAACTCAGGACAGGGGAGCAATGAGCAGTTCTTC

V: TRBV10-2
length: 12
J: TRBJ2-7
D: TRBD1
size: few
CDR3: CASSTGGNEQYF
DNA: TGCGCCAGCAGTACAGGGGGCAACGAGCAGTACTTC

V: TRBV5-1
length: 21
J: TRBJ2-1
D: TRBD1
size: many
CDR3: CASSPLHRDRGSGESYNEQFF
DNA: TGCGCCAGCAGCCCCTTACACCGGGACAGGGGTTCCGGAGAGTCCTACAATGAGCAGTTCTTC

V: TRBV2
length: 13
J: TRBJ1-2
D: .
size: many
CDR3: CASSPDSPYGYTF
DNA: TGTGCCAGCAGTCCGGACAGCCCCTATGGCTACACCTTC

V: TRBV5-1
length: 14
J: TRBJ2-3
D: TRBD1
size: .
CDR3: CATNPIQGTDTQYF
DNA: TGCGCCACCAACCCAATACAGGGGACAGATACGCAGTATTTT

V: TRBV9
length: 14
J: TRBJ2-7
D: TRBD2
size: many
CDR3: CASSRLAGGDEQYF
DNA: TGTGCCAGCAGCCGACTAGCGGGAGGTGACGAGCAGTACTTC

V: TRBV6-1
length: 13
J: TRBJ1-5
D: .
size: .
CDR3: CASIGRDPRPQHF
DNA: TGTGCCAGCATTGGCAGGGACCCTCGGCCCCAGCATTTT

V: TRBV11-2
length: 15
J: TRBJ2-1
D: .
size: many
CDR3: CASRNSYGSYNEQFF
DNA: TGTGCCAGCAGAAACAGCTACGGCTCCTACAATGAGCAGTTCTTC

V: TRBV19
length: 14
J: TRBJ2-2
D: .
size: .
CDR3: CASIEPGSSGELFF
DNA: TGTGCCAGTATCGAGCCGGGATCTTCCGGGGAGCTGTTTTTT

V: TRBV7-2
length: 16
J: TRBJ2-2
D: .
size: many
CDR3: CASSFLGAANTGELFF
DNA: TGTGCCAGCAGCTTTCTCGGAGCGGCAAACACCGGGGAGCTGTTTTTT

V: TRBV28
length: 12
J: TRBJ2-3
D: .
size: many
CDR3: CASSQTTDTQYF
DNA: TGTGCCAGCAGTCAAACTACAGATACGCAGTATTTT

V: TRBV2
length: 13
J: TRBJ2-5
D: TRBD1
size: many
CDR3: CASTPDREETQYF
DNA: TGTGCCAGCACCCCGGACAGGGAAGAGACCCAGTACTTC

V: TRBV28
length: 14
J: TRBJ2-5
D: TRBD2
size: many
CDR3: CASSTEGLAGVRYF
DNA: TGTGCCAGCAGTACAGAGGGACTAGCGGGAGTGAGGTACTTC

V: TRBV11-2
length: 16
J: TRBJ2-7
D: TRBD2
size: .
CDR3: CASSKGTSGSSYEQYF
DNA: TGTGCCAGCAGCAAGGGGACTAGCGGGAGCTCCTACGAGCAGTACTTC

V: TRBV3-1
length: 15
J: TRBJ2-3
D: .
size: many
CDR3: CASSPEGVSTDTQYF
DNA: TGTGCCAGCAGCCCGGAAGGGGTCAGCACAGATACGCAGTATTTT

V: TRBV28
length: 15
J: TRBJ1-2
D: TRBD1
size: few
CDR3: CASSLLDREGYGYTF
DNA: TGTGCCAGCAGTTTATTGGACAGGGAGGGTTATGGCTACACCTTC

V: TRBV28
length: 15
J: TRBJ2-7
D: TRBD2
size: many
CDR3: CASSSRTSGRSEQYF
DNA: TGTGCCAGCAGTTCCAGGACTAGCGGGAGGAGCGAGCAGTACTTC

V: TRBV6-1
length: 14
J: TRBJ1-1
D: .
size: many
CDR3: CASTPKMGGTEAFF
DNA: TGTGCCAGCACCCCAAAGATGGGTGGCACTGAAGCTTTCTTT

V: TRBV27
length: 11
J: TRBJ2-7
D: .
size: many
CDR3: CASRNFHEQYF
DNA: TGTGCCAGCCGCAATTTTCACGAGCAGTACTTC

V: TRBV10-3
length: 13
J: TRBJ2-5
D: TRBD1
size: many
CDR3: CAIRRQGQETQYF
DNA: TGTGCCATCAGGAGACAGGGGCAAGAGACCCAGTACTTC

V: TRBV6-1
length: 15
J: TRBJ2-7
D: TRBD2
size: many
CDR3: CASSPTLAGTYEQYF
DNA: TGTGCCAGCAGCCCGACACTAGCGGGGACCTACGAGCAGTACTTC

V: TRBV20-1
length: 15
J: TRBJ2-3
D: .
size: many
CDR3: CSAPHSREGLDTQYF
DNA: TGCAGTGCTCCCCACTCTAGAGAGGGGCTAGATACGCAGTATTTT